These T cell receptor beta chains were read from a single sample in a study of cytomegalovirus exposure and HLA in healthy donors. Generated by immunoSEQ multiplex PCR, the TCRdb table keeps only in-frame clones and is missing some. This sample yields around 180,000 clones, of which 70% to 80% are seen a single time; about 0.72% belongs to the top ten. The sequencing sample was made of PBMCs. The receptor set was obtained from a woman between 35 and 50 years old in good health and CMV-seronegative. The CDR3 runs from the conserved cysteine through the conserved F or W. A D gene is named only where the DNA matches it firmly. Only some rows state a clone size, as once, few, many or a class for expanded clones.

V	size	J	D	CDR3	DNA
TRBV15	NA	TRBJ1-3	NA	CATSRDLGGSGNTIYF	TGTGCCACCAGCAGAGATCTCGGGGGCTCTGGAAACACCATATATTTT
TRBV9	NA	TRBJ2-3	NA	CASSPVGRRDTQYF	TGTGCCAGCAGCCCCGTAGGGAGGCGAGATACGCAGTATTTT
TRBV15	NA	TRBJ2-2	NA	CATSRDRGTANTGELFF	TGTGCCACCAGCAGAGATCGCGGGACAGCGAACACCGGGGAGCTGTTTTTT
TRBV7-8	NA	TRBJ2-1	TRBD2	CASSLGGFGAGGSYNEQFF	TGTGCCAGCAGCTTAGGGGGGTTTGGGGCGGGGGGCTCCTACAATGAGCAGTTCTTC
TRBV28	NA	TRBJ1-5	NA	CAAGPLNQPQHF	TGTGCCGCCGGCCCACTAAATCAGCCCCAGCATTTT
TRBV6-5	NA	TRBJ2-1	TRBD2	CASSQTSVRDEQFF	TGTGCCAGCAGCCAGACTAGCGTTCGAGATGAGCAGTTCTTC
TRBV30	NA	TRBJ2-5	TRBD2	CAWSALTPGLAQETQYF	TGTGCCTGGAGTGCCCTAACTCCGGGACTAGCACAAGAGACCCAGTACTTC
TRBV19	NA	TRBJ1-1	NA	CASSILGENLRDTEAFF	TGTGCCAGTAGTATTCTAGGAGAAAACCTGAGGGACACTGAAGCTTTCTTT
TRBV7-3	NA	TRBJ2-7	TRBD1	CASSLIGQGVGEQYF	TGTGCCAGCAGCTTAATTGGACAGGGGGTTGGTGAGCAGTACTTC
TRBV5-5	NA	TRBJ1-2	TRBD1	CASSFGGTAYGYTF	TGTGCCAGCAGCTTCGGTGGGACAGCCTATGGCTACACCTTC
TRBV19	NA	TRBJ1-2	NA	CASRSGANYGYTF	TGTGCCAGTAGGTCAGGGGCTAACTATGGCTACACCTTC
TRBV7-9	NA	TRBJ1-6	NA	CASSFDRIALHF	TGTGCCAGCAGCTTCGACAGGATCGCCCTCCACTTT
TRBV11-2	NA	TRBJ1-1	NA	CASSSIGRPGAFF	TGTGCCAGCAGCTCCATTGGGAGACCCGGGGCTTTCTTT
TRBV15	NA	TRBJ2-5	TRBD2	CATSRGLAEETQYF	TGTGCCACCAGCAGAGGACTAGCGGAAGAGACCCAGTACTTC
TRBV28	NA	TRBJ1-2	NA	CASGPTRDYGYTF	TGTGCCAGCGGACCGACGAGGGACTATGGCTACACCTTC
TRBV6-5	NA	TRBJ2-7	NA	CASRAPFTYEQYF	TGTGCCAGCAGAGCCCCCTTTACCTACGAGCAGTACTTC
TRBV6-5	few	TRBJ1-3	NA	CASSLRSGNTIYF	TGTGCCAGCAGTCTTCGCTCTGGAAACACCATATATTTT
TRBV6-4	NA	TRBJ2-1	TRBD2	CASSDRAGDYNEQFF	TGTGCCAGCAGTGACCGGGCGGGAGACTACAATGAGCAGTTCTTC
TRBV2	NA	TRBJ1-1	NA	CASSQQGVEAFF	TGTGCCAGCAGTCAACAGGGAGTAGAAGCTTTCTTT
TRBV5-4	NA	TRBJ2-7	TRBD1	CASSLAPRTGIYEQYF	TGTGCCAGCAGCTTGGCTCCCCGGACAGGCATCTACGAGCAGTACTTC
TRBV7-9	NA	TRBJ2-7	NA	CASCPDGKGYEQYF	TGTGCCAGCTGTCCCGACGGGAAGGGCTACGAGCAGTACTTC
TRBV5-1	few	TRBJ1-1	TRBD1	CASSLVPGGAADAFF	TGCGCCAGCAGCTTGGTACCAGGGGGCGCAGCAGACGCTTTCTTT
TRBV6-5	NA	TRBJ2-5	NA	CATRRGFQETQYF	TGTGCCACCCGGAGGGGTTTTCAAGAGACCCAGTACTTC
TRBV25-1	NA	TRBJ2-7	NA	CASSPLQGSGTYEQYF	TGTGCCAGCAGTCCCCTACAGGGATCAGGAACCTACGAGCAGTACTTC
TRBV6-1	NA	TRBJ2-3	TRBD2	CASSEATSGTTDTQYF	TGTGCCAGCAGTGAGGCGACTAGCGGAACCACAGATACGCAGTATTTT
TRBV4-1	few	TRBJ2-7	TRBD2	CASSQDWASGRGYEQYF	TGCGCCAGCAGCCAAGATTGGGCTAGCGGGAGAGGTTACGAGCAGTACTTC
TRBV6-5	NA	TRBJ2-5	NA	CASSARTVQETQYF	TGTGCCAGCAGTGCACGGACAGTCCAAGAGACCCAGTACTTC
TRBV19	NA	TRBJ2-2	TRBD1	CASSYSGQGKELFF	TGTGCCAGTAGTTATAGTGGACAGGGGAAAGAGCTGTTTTTT
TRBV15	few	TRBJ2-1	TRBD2	CATSGNSGSHNEQFF	TGTGCCACCAGCGGAAATAGCGGGAGCCACAATGAGCAGTTCTTC
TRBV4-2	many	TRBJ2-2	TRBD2	CASSPPTSGVAGELFF	TGTGCCAGCAGCCCGCCGACTAGCGGGGTGGCCGGGGAGCTGTTTTTT
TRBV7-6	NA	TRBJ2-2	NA	CASSIEPPPLANLGELFF	TGTGCCAGCAGCATAGAGCCTCCCCCTCTAGCGAATCTCGGGGAGCTGTTTTTT
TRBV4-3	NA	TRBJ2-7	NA	CASSQGLGYEQYF	TGCGCCAGCAGCCAAGGACTTGGTTACGAGCAGTACTTC
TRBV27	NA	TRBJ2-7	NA	CASSPSPTGTDEQYF	TGTGCCAGCAGTCCCTCCCCCACAGGGACCGACGAGCAGTACTTC
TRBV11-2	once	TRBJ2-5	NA	CASSLVRGTRGETQYF	TGTGCCAGCAGCTTGGTCAGGGGGACCCGGGGGGAGACCCAGTACTTC
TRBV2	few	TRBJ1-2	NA	CASSEALWSYGYTF	TGTGCCAGCAGTGAAGCGCTATGGTCCTATGGCTACACCTTC
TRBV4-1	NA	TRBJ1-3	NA	CASSQVSTISGNTIYF	TGCGCCAGCAGCCAAGTCTCAACAATCTCTGGAAACACCATATATTTT
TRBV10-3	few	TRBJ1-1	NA	CAISEVEATDTEAFF	TGTGCCATCAGTGAGGTGGAGGCCACGGACACTGAAGCTTTCTTT
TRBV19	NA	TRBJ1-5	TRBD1	CASRGQGDNQPQHF	TGTGCCAGTAGGGGACAGGGAGACAATCAGCCCCAGCATTTT
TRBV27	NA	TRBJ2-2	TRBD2	CASSFGRVNAGELFF	TGTGCCAGCAGTTTCGGGAGGGTTAATGCCGGGGAGCTGTTTTTT
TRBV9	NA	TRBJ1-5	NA	CASSVGPGSNQPQHF	TGTGCCAGCAGCGTAGGACCGGGAAGCAATCAGCCCCAGCATTTT
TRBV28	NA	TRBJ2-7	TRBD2	CASSPPGLAIEQYF	TGTGCCAGCAGTCCCCCGGGACTAGCGATAGAGCAGTACTTC
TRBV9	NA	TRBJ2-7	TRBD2	CASSGGGRKDEQYF	TGTGCCAGCAGCGGGGGGGGACGGAAAGACGAGCAGTACTTC
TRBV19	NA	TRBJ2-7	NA	CASSIRVEYEQYF	TGTGCCAGTAGTATCAGGGTGGAATACGAGCAGTACTTC
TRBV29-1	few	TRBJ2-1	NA	CSSRLLPSSYNEQFF	TGCAGCTCCCGACTCCTTCCAAGCTCCTACAATGAGCAGTTCTTC
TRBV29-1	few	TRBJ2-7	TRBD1	CSANRGSYEQYF	TGCAGCGCCAACAGGGGATCCTACGAGCAGTACTTC